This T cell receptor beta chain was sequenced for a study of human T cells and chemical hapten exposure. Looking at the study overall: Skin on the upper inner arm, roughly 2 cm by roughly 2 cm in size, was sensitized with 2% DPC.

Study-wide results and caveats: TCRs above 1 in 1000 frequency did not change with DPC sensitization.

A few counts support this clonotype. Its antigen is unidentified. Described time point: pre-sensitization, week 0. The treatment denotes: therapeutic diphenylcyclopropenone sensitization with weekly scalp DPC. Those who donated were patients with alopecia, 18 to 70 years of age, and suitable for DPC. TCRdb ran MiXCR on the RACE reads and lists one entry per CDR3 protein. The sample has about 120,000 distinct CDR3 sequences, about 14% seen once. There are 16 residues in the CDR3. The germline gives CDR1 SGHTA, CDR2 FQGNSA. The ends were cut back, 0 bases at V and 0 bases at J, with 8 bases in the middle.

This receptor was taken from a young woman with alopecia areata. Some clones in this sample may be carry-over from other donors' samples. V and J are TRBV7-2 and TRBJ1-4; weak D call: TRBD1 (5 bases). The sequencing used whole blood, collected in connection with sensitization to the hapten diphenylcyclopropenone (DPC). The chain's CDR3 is CASSLAGRTTNEKLFF. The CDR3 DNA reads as TGTGCCAGCAGCTTAGCGGGGCGGACAACTAATGAAAAACTGTTTTTT. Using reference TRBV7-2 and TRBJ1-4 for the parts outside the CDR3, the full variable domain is GAGVSQSPSNKVTEKGKDVELRCDPISGHTALYWYRQSLGQGLEFLIYFQGNSAPDKSGLPSDRFSAERTGGSVSTLTIQRTQQEDSAVYLCASSLAGRTTNEKLFFGSGTQLSVL.